This record concerns one T cell receptor (beta chain) sequence. Other DNA sequences in the same sample also yield this CDR3. The PCR used 60 Vbeta and 13 Jbeta primers. Profiled with immunoSEQ multiplex PCR; TCRdb holds only in-frame clones, not every one. The sample consists of around 150,000 clones, roughly 78% of them appearing once. This specimen belongs to a study of cytomegalovirus exposure and HLA in healthy donors. What was sequenced was PBMCs. This TCR derives from a man in his forties or fifties in good health and CMV-seropositive.

The CDR3, as DNA: TGTGCCAGCAGCTTAAGGACAGGAGGAAACACCATATATTTT. Translating it yields CASSLRTGGNTIYF. V gene TRBV7-9 combines with J gene TRBJ1-3; 7 bases map to TRBD1. Trimming removed 2 bases from V and 4 bases from J; junction bases left unmatched: 2. The CDR3 sequence is 14 residues long. CDR1 SEHNR and CDR2 FQNEAQ come from the germline V gene (reference sequence). Full variable domain (missing parts from reference TRBV7-9 and TRBJ1-3): DTGVSQNPRHKITKRGQNVTFRCDPISEHNRLYWYRQTLGQGPEFLTYFQNEAQLEKSRLLSDRFSAERPKGSFSTLEIQRTEQGDSAMYLCASSLRTGGNTIYFGEGSWLTVV.